These 10 T cell receptor beta chains came from one sample sequenced in a study of Graves' ophthalmopathy and Graves' hyperthyroidism. The TCR beta CDR3 regions underwent amplification from RNA transcripts. The authors performed first-round RT-PCR with HTBI primers and then a second-round multiplex PCR. TCRdb used MiXCR to reprocess the multiplex PCR reads, holding one entry per CDR3 protein. This table has about 370,000 distinct CDR3 sequences, about 18% appearing once. The sample was peripheral blood. The receptor set was obtained from an adult woman with stable Graves' hyperthyroidism.

This clonotype occurred many times. The rearrangement links TRBV6-2 or TRBV6-3 to TRBJ2-2, with 8 bases fitting TRBD1. Germline V gives CDR1 MNHEY, CDR2 SVGEGT. With 3 bases clipped from V and 7 bases from J, the junction kept 4 bases outside the gene matches. The CDR3 sequence is 14 residues long. The CDR3 DNA reads TGTGCCAGCAGTTATGCAGGGGGCTACGGGGAGCTGTTTTTT. This sequence encodes CASSYAGGYGELFF.

This clonotype was seen many times. This chain connects TRBV7-2 to TRBJ2-7, with D unclear. CDR1 is SGHTA and CDR2 is FQGNSA in the germline V gene. The ends were cut back, 3 bases at V and 2 bases at J, with 11 bases in the middle. The CDR3 length is 14 residues. The CDR3 is CASSLGYEAYEQYF. Written as DNA, the CDR3 is TGTGCCAGCAGCTTGGGATATGAGGCCTACGAGCAGTACTTC.

This clonotype turned up a few times. This chain connects TRBV7-3 to TRBJ2-7; D gene unclear. V was cut by 1 base and J by 2 bases, with 12 bases left in between. This CDR3 region has 15 residues. The germline V gene encodes CDR1 SGHTA and CDR2 FQGTGA. Written as DNA, the CDR3 is TGTGCCAGCAGCTTAAAATTCGGTGGCCCCTACGAGCAGTACTTC. Translated: CASSLKFGGPYEQYF.

In its sample, this clonotype was seen many times. The chain joins TRBV6-1 to TRBJ2-7; D may match TRBD1 or TRBD2 (5 bases each). Trimming removed 6 bases from V and 3 bases from J, with 15 bases in between. This CDR3 has 14 amino acids. Germline V gives CDR1 MNHNS, CDR2 SASEGT. The CDR3: CASSPGTGNYEQYF. The CDR3 bases are TGTGCCAGCAGCCCAGGGACCGGTAACTACGAGCAGTACTTC.

The chain recombines TRBV12-3 or TRBV12-4 with TRBJ1-1, with D perhaps matching TRBD1 (6 bases). V was shortened by 7 bases and J by 1 base, with 13 bases between the two germline ends. This CDR3 comprises 14 residues. In nucleotides, the CDR3 is TGTGCCAGCACCCAGGGGTCGGGGAACACTGAAGCTTTCTTT. Protein product: CASTQGSGNTEAFF.

This clonotype was seen repeatedly, ten times or more. This chain joins TRBV5-1 and TRBJ2-2, with D possibly being TRBD1 (6 bases). This CDR3 spans 16 amino acids. Trimming pared 0 bases from V and 0 bases from J, leaving 9 bases between. Germline V gene data show CDR1 as SGHRS and CDR2 as YFSETQ. The CDR3 here is CASSLERGTNTGELFF. The CDR3 nucleotides are TGCGCCAGCAGCTTGGAGAGGGGGACGAACACCGGGGAGCTGTTTTTT.

The J gene is TRBJ1-1, the V gene TRBV7-3; 7 bases map to TRBD1. Trimming removed 4 bases from V and 0 bases from J; junction bases left unmatched: 5. Germline lookup yields CDR1 SGHTA and CDR2 FQGTGA. This CDR3 comprises 15 residues. The CDR3 DNA is TGTGCCAGCAGCTCGGCGGACAGGTTGAACACTGAAGCTTTCTTT. Translated: CASSSADRLNTEAFF.

Concerning this clonotype: A read error is possible here, since a much larger clone lies one base away. This chain connects TRBV6-1 to TRBJ2-5, with 9 nucleotides matching TRBD2. Germline CDR1 and CDR2: MNHNS and SASEGT. This CDR3 has 16 amino acids. CDR3 DNA sequence: TGTGCCAGCAGTCGGAGGGGAGCGGGGGGTAAGGAGACCCAGTGCTTC. Encoded protein: CASSRRGAGGKETQCF.

The rearrangement uses TRBV12-3 or TRBV12-4 and TRBJ2-5; D remains ambiguous. CDR3 length: 12 residues. V was shortened by 2 bases and J by 7 bases, with 8 bases between the two germline ends. The chain's CDR3 is CASSLTRGTQYF. CDR3 in DNA: TGTGCCAGCAGTTTAACGCGCGGGACCCAGTACTTC.

This clonotype was seen many times. This rearrangement joins TRBV9 to TRBJ2-5; tentative D call: TRBD2 (5 bases). The germline V gene encodes CDR1 SGDLS and CDR2 YYNGEE. This CDR3 region has 14 residues. The V and J ends lost 4 bases and 5 bases respectively, with 15 bases between them. CDR3 DNA sequence: TGTGCCAGCAGCCCGGTCGGGATTGGTGAGACCCAGTACTTC. It yields the protein CASSPVGIGETQYF.